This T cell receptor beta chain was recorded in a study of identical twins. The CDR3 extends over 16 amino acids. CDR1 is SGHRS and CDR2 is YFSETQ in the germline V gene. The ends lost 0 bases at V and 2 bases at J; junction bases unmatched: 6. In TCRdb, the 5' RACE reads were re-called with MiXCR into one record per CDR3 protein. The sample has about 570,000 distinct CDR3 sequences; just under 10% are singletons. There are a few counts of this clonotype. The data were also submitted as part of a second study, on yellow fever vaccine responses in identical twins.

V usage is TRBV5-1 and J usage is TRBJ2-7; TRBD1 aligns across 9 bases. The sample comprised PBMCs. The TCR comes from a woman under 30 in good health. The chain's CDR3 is CASSLDYRGPPYEQYF. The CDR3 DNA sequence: TGCGCCAGCAGCTTGGACTACAGGGGGCCCCCCTACGAGCAGTACTTC.